This TCR beta chain was recorded in a study of blood T cell repertoires in COVID-19. Study in general: Italy, Spain and the United States were the sources of the convalescent and acute COVID-19 samples. From T cells, B-cell-depleted T cells, or PBMCs came the material, which was cDNA or gDNA.

This clone was seen more than once but under ten times. Sequencing was performed with immunoSEQ multiplex PCR; in TCRdb, only in-frame clones are kept and a portion is missing. The sample lists 130,000 to 150,000 clones; 75% to 85% were seen once. Trimming stripped 0 bases from V and 1 base from J, with 5 bases between. The CDR3 consists of 13 residues. Germline V gene data show CDR1 as SGHKS and CDR2 as YYEKEE (reference sequence). The sequence came from a woman in her sixties or seventies with COVID-19, enrolled during active disease. Source material: peripheral blood. V is TRBV5-5 and J is TRBJ2-7; D call uncertain. This CDR3 reads CASSLVSSYEQYF. The CDR3 DNA reads TGTGCCAGCAGCTTGGTTAGTTCCTACGAGCAGTACTTC. The entire variable domain, with the rest obtained from reference TRBV5-5 and TRBJ2-7, is as follows: DAGVTQSPTHLIKTRGQQVTLRCSPISGHKSVSWYQQVLGQGPQFIFQYYEKEERGRGNFPDRFSARQFPNYSSELNVNALLLGDSALYLCASSLVSSYEQYFGPGTRLTVT.